This section outlines one T cell receptor beta chain sequence together with its context. The clone's antigen remains unknown. Base qualities are not provided; no much larger clone lies one nucleotide away. These data come from a study of Ad26.COV2.S vaccination and SARS-CoV-2 variants (dated by TCRdb to about 2021). Background on the whole study: Vaccine-arm donors came from COV1001, a multicentre, randomized, double-blind, placebo-controlled phase I-IIa trial of Ad26.COV2.S in healthy adults. Throughout the experiments and outcome assessment, investigators stayed blinded to trial group allocation. Ad26.COV2.S was given intramuscularly at 5x10^10 or 1x10^11 viral particles, as a single shot or as two shots 56 days apart. Trial participants were randomized into five groups of five: low-dose or high-dose Ad26.COV2.S given once or twice, or placebo on both occasions. A total of approximately 32 samples were included in the TCR-sequenced set, comprising around 19 Ad26.COV2.S vaccine recipients, 5 placebo recipients and 8 SARS-CoV-2 convalescent individuals. TCRbeta repertoire sequencing served as the tool for gauging how specific and how broad the SARS-CoV-2-reactive T cell receptors were following Ad26.COV2.S vaccination. Study-wide conclusions, independent of this receptor: Ad26.COV2.S recipients had higher spike-specific TCR breadth than placebo recipients (P = 0.0014). The authors noted that the TCR breadth and depth analyses may have underestimated total T cell responses. Comparing responses between vaccine doses or regimens was not something the study was powered to do. Vaccine and placebo recipients had similar non-spike TCR breadth, a finding consistent with the vaccine containing only spike. After vaccination, substantial breadth of spike-specific CD8+ and CD4+ T cell responses was reported.

TCRbeta CDR3 regions were sequenced with the immunoSEQ Assay. After extraction, genomic DNA underwent amplification by bias-controlled multiplex PCR, followed by high-throughput sequencing. In the paper's pipeline: Collapsing and filtering of sequences were performed to quantify the absolute abundance of each unique TCRbeta CDR3 region. Usable DNA was measured by amplifying reference genes present in all nucleated cells, and TCRbeta template counts were normalized to that usable DNA to estimate T cell fraction. Repertoire TCRs were annotated as SARS-CoV-2-specific by exact matching of V gene, CDR3 amino acid sequence and J gene to a known reactive TCR set. MIRA supplied the reference SARS-CoV-2 TCR set, which was filtered for enrichment in COVID-19-positive ImmuneCODE repertoires so that public or cross-reactive TCRs were removed. Using the MIRA antigens, annotated TCRs were further analysed by specific ORF or by position within an ORF. Breadth was defined as the number of annotated unique rearrangements divided by the total number of unique productive rearrangements, and depth was defined as the summed frequency of the annotated unique rearrangements. Two-sided Wilcoxon rank-sum tests were used to compare TCR breadth between groups. TCRdb provides this immuneACCESS table in a form limited to in-frame rearrangements. Some clones are lacking; in checked studies, under half of them reflect an unresolved V gene, and why the rest are absent is not known. That table supplies the V and J calls and clone size; D and trimming were determined from the DNA. The sample table shows about 280,000 clones, and around 87% are seen once. 2.5% to 3.5% of the sample comes from the top ten.

In the paper's terms, the treatment or condition label means: 19 received Ad26.COV2.S at low or high dose, single or two shots; about five received placebo; per-sample allocation not given. For vaccine and placebo recipients, the sequenced repertoires came from samples collected on day 63 after the first injection. In Cohort 1b, 25 adults aged 18-55 years were enrolled at a single site in Boston, USA, between 29 July and 7 August 2020. Ad26.COV2.S was a replication-incompetent adenovirus type 26 vector expressing a prefusion-stabilized SARS-CoV-2 spike protein from the original Wuhan strain. The CDR3 runs 15 amino acids, cysteine and phenylalanine included. The sequence is cut down to CDR3 DNA, 45 bases in frame from base 1. V is shortened by 6 bases, J by 0 bases, and the region joining them spans 12 bases. Taken from the germline V gene (reference sequence), the CDR1 and CDR2 loops are MNHNY and SVGAGI.

Sequencing used peripheral blood, obtained in a trial of Ad26.COV2.S vaccine versus placebo. The chain links TRBV6-6 with TRBJ1-3; the D gene is not confidently resolved. The receptor's source is a person aged 18 to 65 who received the Ad26.COV2.S COVID-19 vaccine or a placebo. In nucleotide form, the sequence is TGTGCCAGCAGCAGCCACGAAATCTCTGGAAACACCATATATTTT. This gives the protein CASSSHEISGNTIYF.